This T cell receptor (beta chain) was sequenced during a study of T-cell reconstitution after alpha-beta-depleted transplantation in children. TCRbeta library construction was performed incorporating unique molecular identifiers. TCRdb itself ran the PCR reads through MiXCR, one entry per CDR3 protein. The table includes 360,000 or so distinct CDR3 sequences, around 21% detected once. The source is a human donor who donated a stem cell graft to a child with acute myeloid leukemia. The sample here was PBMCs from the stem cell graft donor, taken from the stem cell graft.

CDR3: CASSQDYTLEVNEQFF. In DNA, the CDR3 is TGCGCCAGCAGCCAAGATTACACACTAGAAGTCAATGAGCAGTTCTTC. The V and J genes are TRBV4-3 and TRBJ2-1; D is possibly TRBD2 (5 bases). Trimming shortened V by 0 bases and J by 6 bases, and 15 bases separated the two germline ends. The CDR3 is 16 residues long. CDR1 and CDR2 from the germline V gene are LGHNA and YSLEER.